This T cell receptor (beta chain) was found in a study of T cell responses to AZD1222 COVID-19 vaccine. Whole-study results and caveats: Epitopes outside B.1.351 and B.1.1.7 mutated regions reportedly drew nearly half of spike TCRs.

Produced via immunoSEQ multiplex PCR; TCRdb's table is partial and in-frame only. This sample has 90,000 to 110,000 clones, with about 90% found just once. CDR3 length: 17 amino acids. Germline CDR1 LGHNA, CDR2 YSLEER. The V end lost 0 bases, the J end lost 5 bases, and 17 bases lay between the germline ends. A note on this clone: Antigen unknown.

This TCR came from an adult in good health. Sample: peripheral blood, taken on day 0 of AZD1222 vaccination. The genes are TRBV4-3 and TRBJ1-3; D not certain. For the CDR3, the DNA is TGCGCCAGCAGCCAAGATTGGAGTCCCCGGGCCCGAAACACCATATATTTT. Protein: CASSQDWSPRARNTIYF.